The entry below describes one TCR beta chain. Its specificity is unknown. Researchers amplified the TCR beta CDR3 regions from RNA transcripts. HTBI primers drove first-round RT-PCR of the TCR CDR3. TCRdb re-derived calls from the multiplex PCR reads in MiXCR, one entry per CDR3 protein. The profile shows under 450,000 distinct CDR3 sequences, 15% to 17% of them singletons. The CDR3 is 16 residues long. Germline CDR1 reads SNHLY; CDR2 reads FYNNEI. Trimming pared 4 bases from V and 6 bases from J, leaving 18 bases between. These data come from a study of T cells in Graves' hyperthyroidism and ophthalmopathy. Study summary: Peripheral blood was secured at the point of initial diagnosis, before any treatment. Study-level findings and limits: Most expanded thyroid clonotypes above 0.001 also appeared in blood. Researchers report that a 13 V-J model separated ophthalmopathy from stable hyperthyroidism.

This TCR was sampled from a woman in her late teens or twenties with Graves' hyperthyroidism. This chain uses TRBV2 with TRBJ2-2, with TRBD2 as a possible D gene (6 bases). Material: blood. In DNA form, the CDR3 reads TGTGCCAGCAGTGCCATCGCGGGATCGGGTCCCGGGGAGCTGTTTTTT. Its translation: CASSAIAGSGPGELFF.